This T cell receptor (beta chain) emerged from a study of shared clonotypes between healthy human individuals (TCRdb year 2020). The study in broad terms: The cohort included a few men and a couple of women between 18 and 49 years of age. For each donor, three plates each were used for CD4 naive and CD4 memory, two plates were used for CD8 naive, and one plate was used for CD8 memory. The study deeply sequenced blood TCR repertoires of roughly five healthy adults to estimate repertoire size and the extent of clonotype sharing between individuals. To increase sequencing depth and limit assay-specific biases, different laboratories used diverse techniques to prepare libraries and sequence TCR repertoires. Per donor, leukapheresis produced somewhere between about 0.8 and 9 billion PBMCs.

Using the deep immunoSEQ assay, multiplex PCR amplified TCR CDR3 regions from genomic DNA. Extracted genomic DNA from each cell subset was distributed evenly across all wells of several immunoSEQ 96-well plates, and each plate was treated as a replicate. For sorted subsets, about 0.2 ug genomic DNA, equal to some 28,000 T cell genomes, was loaded into each replicate PCR. Purified libraries were quantified with a Qubit 3.0 fluorometer, sized on a Bioanalyzer 2100, and re-quantified with the KAPA Library Quantification kit. Each immunoSEQ 96-well plate was sequenced on its own single-read 150-cycle Illumina NextSeq 550 flow cell. As for the original processing: Because the immunoSEQ output held only junctional sequences and lacked quality scores, the filtering could not match the filtering applied to full-length reads. To assign V/J genes and CDR3, sequences were annotated using PyIR, a Python wrapper for IgBLAST v1.9, with IMGT germline references. Reads were removed for weak V/J assignments (E-value above 1e-6), missing CDR3, stop codons, out-of-frame junctions, or ambiguous translated residues. A V3J clonotype was defined by an identical inferred V gene, J gene, and CDR3 amino acid sequence. Percentage overlap between repertoires was computed as shared unique clonotypes divided by the size of the smaller repertoire. Three approaches were used to assess repertoire richness: RTK rarefaction, the Chao1 estimator, and Recon v2.1 estimates of unobserved clonotypes. OLGA was used to compute generation probabilities for all TCRbeta clonotypes that the gDNA method yielded from several donors. What TCRdb holds here is the immuneACCESS table cut down to in-frame rearrangements. Part of the clones is not present; checked against another copy, under half of the missing clones reflect an unresolved V gene, and the others are unexplained. The DNA was the basis for D and trimming; V, J and clone size are from that table. The sample table shows more than 2 million clones, and about 95% are seen once. 1% to 1.3% of the sample is held by the ten biggest clonotypes.

CD8 naive samples were obtained by positive selection for CCR7 among CD45RO-negative cells, yielding a CD45RA+CCR7+ population from which TemRA cells were excluded. Healthy HIV-negative adults with no recently reported acute infections or vaccinations were included as donors. All donors were Caucasian adults living in Nashville, Tennessee, USA. Blood was collected by leukapheresis, and PBMCs were isolated by Ficoll-Histopaque density gradient centrifugation and then cryopreserved in liquid nitrogen vapor phase. Analytical flow cytometry was used to check the purity and quantity of each magnetically sorted T cell population. Genomic DNA was isolated from each sorted fraction and quantified by UV absorbance on a Nanodrop 2000c. Comments on this clone: Its antigen has not been determined. Base-call qualities are not available, and no considerably larger clone is one nucleotide away.

The CDR3 contains 14 residues, cysteine and phenylalanine counted. The read is trimmed to its CDR3 DNA, 42 bases read in frame from base 1. Trimmed from V: 3 bases; trimmed from J: 5 bases; junction bases lacking a gene match: 3. Taken from the germline V gene, the CDR1 and CDR2 loops are MGHRA and YSYEKL. General findings and caveats noted by the study authors: Pairwise subsampling led to the expectation that sequencing depth would affect the degree of clonotype sharing among donors. Compared with non-shared clonotypes, clonotypes shared by all four sorted-subset donors had higher generation probabilities. Only blood was sampled, and tissue TCR repertoires likely differ from those in blood. The genetic and exposure-history diversity represented was limited by the small number of donors. Larger estimated clonotype richness was generally found for naive subsets than for memory subsets. Incomplete sequencing was indicated by rarefaction of sorted-subset datasets, despite the large sequencing depth. Across several donors, 4.5% to 6.5% of naive CD4, more than 3% of naive CD8, around 2.1% of memory CD4, and under 0.45% of memory CD8 clonotypes were shared.

This clonotype was obtained from a man between 18 and 29 years old in good health. Sequencing was done on a sample of naive CD8+ T cells sorted from blood. According to the study, the label for this sample's cell subset or site signals: CD45RA+CCR7+. Recombination joined TRBV4-1 with TRBJ2-1, with 8 junctional bases fitting TRBD2. This receptor carries the CDR3 CASSQAGGNNEQFF. The nucleotide sequence is TGCGCCAGCAGCCAGGCGGGGGGAAACAATGAGCAGTTCTTC.